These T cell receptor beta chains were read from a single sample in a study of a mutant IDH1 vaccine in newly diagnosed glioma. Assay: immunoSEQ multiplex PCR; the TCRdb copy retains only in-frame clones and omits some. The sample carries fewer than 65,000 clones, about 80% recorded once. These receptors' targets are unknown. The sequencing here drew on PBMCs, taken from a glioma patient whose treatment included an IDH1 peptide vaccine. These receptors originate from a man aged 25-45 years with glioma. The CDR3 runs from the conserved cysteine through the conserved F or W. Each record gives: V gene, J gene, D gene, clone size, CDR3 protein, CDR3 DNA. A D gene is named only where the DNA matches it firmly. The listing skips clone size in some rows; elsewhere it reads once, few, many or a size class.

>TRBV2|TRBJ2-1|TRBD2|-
CAIPDIAGPGNEQFF
TGTGCCATCCCTGACATAGCGGGGCCGGGAAATGAGCAGTTCTTC
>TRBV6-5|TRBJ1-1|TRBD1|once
CASSQTGIRTEAFF
TGTGCCAGCAGCCAGACAGGGATCCGCACTGAAGCTTTCTTT
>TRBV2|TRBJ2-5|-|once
CASNRGGLETQYF
TGTGCCAGCAACCGTGGGGGGCTAGAGACCCAGTACTTC
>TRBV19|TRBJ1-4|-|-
CASSETLTNEKLFF
TGTGCCAGTAGTGAGACACTAACTAATGAAAAACTGTTTTTT
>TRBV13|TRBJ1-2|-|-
CASSLGTLPNYGYTF
TGTGCCAGCAGCCTAGGGACGTTACCAAACTATGGCTACACCTTC
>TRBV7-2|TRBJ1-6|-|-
CASSYTFRGSSYNSPLHF
TGTGCCAGCAGTTATACGTTTAGGGGGAGCTCCTATAATTCACCCCTCCACTTT
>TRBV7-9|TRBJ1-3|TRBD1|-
CASSSRDRDGNTIYF
TGTGCCAGCAGCTCCCGGGACAGGGATGGAAACACCATATATTTT
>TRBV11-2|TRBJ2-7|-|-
CASSLTRGSNYEQYF
TGTGCCAGCAGCTTAACTAGGGGCTCCAACTACGAGCAGTACTTC
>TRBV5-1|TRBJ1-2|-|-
CASNFNAPGSSPHGYTF
TGCGCCAGCAACTTCAATGCCCCAGGGTCTAGTCCCCATGGCTACACCTTC
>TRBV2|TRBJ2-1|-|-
CASGSGEYSYNEQFF
TGTGCCAGCGGTTCAGGAGAATATTCCTACAATGAGCAGTTCTTC
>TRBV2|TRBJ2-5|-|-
CASSESEGETQYF
TGTGCCAGCAGTGAAAGCGAGGGGGAGACCCAGTACTTC
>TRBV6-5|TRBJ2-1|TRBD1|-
CASSRDRGGYNEQFF
TGTGCCAGCAGTCGGGACAGGGGGGGCTACAATGAGCAGTTCTTC
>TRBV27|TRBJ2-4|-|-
CASSLSGLAKNIQYF
TGTGCCAGCAGTTTATCTGGGCTAGCCAAAAACATTCAGTACTTC
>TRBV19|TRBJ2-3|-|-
CASSEGLGTDTQYF
TGTGCCAGTAGTGAGGGATTGGGGACAGATACGCAGTATTTT
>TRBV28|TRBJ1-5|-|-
CASSLYGRGKHF
TGTGCCAGCAGTTTATATGGCCGGGGCAAGCATTTT
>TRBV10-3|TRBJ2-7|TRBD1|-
CAISDLDRVYEQYF
TGTGCCATCAGTGACCTGGACAGGGTGTACGAGCAGTACTTC
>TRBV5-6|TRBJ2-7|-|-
CASSLPPGSAYEQYF
TGTGCCAGCAGCCTTCCGCCGGGGTCGGCCTACGAGCAGTACTTC
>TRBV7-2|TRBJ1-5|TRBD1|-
CASSSSGTVNQPQHF
TGTGCCAGCAGCTCTTCCGGGACAGTCAATCAGCCCCAGCATTTT
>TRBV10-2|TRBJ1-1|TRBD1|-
CASSDHNTGGTEAFF
TGCGCCAGCAGTGATCATAACACAGGGGGCACTGAAGCTTTCTTT
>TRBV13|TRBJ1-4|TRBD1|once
CASSAGTGAWGDEKLFF
TGTGCCAGCAGCGCCGGGACAGGGGCGTGGGGGGATGAAAAACTGTTTTTT
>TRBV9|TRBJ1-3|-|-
CASSAWGRDTGNTIYF
TGTGCCAGCAGCGCCTGGGGACGGGACACGGGAAACACCATATATTTT
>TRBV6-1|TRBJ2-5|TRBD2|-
CAITSSGSSRETQYF
TGTGCCATTACGTCTAGCGGGTCCTCTCGAGAGACCCAGTACTTC
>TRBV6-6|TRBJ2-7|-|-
CASSSMDSYEQYF
TGTGCCAGCAGTTCCATGGATTCATACGAGCAGTACTTC
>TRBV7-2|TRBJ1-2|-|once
CASSLVEYGYTF
TGTGCCAGCAGCTTGGTTGAGTATGGCTACACCTTC
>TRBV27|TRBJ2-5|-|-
CASSSWGRRETQYF
TGTGCCAGCAGTTCATGGGGCCGGCGGGAGACCCAGTACTTC
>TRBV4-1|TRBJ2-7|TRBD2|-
CASSQGSGGFAYEQYF
TGCGCCAGCAGCCAAGGAAGCGGGGGATTCGCCTACGAGCAGTACTTC
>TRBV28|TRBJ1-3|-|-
CASSLLNSGNTIYF
TGTGCCAGCAGTTTACTAAATTCTGGAAACACCATATATTTT
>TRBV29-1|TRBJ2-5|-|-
CSVVDPPKQELYQETQYF
TGCAGCGTTGTGGATCCCCCAAAACAGGAGCTGTACCAAGAGACCCAGTACTTC
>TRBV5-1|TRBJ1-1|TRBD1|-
CASSFDREGTEAFF
TGCGCCAGCAGCTTTGACAGGGAAGGCACTGAAGCTTTCTTT
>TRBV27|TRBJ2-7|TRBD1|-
CASRMTGGEQYF
TGTGCCAGCCGTATGACAGGGGGCGAGCAGTACTTC
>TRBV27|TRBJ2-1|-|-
CASSSQDYPNEQFF
TGTGCCAGCAGTTCCCAGGACTACCCCAATGAGCAGTTCTTC
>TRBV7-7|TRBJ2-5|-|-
CASSFSSGGLETQYF
TGTGCCAGCAGCTTTAGCAGTGGGGGGCTAGAGACCCAGTACTTC
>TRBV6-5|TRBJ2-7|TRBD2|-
CASSLTSGGPYEQYF
TGTGCCAGCAGTTTAACTAGCGGGGGACCGTACGAGCAGTACTTC
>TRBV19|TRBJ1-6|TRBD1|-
CASSFWDRDNSPLHF
TGTGCCAGTAGTTTCTGGGACAGGGATAATTCACCCCTCCACTTT
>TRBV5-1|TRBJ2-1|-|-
CASSFLGVTGIYNEQFF
TGCGCCAGCAGCTTCCTAGGGGTCACCGGAATCTACAATGAGCAGTTCTTC
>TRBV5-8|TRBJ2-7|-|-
CASSLGNSYEQYF
TGTGCCAGCAGCTTGGGGAATTCCTACGAGCAGTACTTC
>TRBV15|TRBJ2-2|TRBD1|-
CATSRAQGASGELFF
TGTGCCACCAGCAGAGCCCAGGGGGCGTCCGGGGAGCTGTTTTTT
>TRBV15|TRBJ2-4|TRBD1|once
CATSRGQQGVGNIQYF
TGTGCCACCAGCAGAGGGCAACAGGGGGTGGGGAACATTCAGTACTTC
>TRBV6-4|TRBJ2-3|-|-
CASSDSATRSIDTQYF
TGTGCCAGCAGTGACTCGGCGACAAGAAGCATAGATACGCAGTATTTT
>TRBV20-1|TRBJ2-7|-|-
CSAGVRYEQYF
TGCAGTGCTGGAGTGAGGTACGAGCAGTACTTC
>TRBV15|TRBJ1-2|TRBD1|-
CATSRGDRGGDLYYGYTF
TGTGCCACCAGCAGAGGTGACAGGGGAGGGGATCTTTACTATGGCTACACCTTC
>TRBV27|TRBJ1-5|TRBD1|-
CASSLQTPGTGIGSEPQHF
TGTGCCAGCAGTCTCCAAACCCCCGGGACAGGGATCGGGTCGGAGCCCCAGCATTTT
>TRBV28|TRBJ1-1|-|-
CALRGRRRNTEAFF
TGTGCCCTTCGGGGGCGGAGAAGGAACACTGAAGCTTTCTTT
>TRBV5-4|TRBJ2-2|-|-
CASSFVESGELFF
TGTGCCAGCAGCTTTGTTGAGTCCGGGGAGCTGTTTTTT
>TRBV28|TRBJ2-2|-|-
CASSRVSAGELFF
TGTGCCAGCAGCAGGGTTTCCGCCGGGGAGCTGTTTTTT
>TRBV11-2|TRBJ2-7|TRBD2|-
CASSLDIREGFYEQYF
TGTGCCAGCAGCTTAGATATTCGGGAGGGATTCTACGAGCAGTACTTC
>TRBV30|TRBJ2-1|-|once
CAWSVFYEQFF
TGTGCCTGGAGTGTATTCTATGAGCAGTTCTTC
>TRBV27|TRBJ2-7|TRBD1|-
CASSLGQGGYEQYF
TGTGCCAGCAGTTTGGGACAGGGGGGTTATGAGCAGTACTTC
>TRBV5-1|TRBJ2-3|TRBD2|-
CASGRLSGGRSTDTQYF
TGCGCCAGCGGAAGACTGAGCGGGGGCCGTAGCACAGATACGCAGTATTTT
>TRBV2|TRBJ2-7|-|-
CASSADTPSTYEQYF
TGTGCCAGCAGTGCGGACACTCCAAGTACCTACGAGCAGTACTTC
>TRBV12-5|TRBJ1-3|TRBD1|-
CASSTGHVGGNTIYF
TGTGCTAGTTCGACAGGGCACGTAGGTGGAAACACCATATATTTT
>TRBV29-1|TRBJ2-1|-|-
CSVVEYNEQFF
TGCAGCGTTGTTGAGTACAATGAGCAGTTCTTC
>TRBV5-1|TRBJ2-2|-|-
CASSLSQSNTGELFF
TGCGCCAGCAGCTTGTCCCAGTCGAACACCGGGGAGCTGTTTTTT